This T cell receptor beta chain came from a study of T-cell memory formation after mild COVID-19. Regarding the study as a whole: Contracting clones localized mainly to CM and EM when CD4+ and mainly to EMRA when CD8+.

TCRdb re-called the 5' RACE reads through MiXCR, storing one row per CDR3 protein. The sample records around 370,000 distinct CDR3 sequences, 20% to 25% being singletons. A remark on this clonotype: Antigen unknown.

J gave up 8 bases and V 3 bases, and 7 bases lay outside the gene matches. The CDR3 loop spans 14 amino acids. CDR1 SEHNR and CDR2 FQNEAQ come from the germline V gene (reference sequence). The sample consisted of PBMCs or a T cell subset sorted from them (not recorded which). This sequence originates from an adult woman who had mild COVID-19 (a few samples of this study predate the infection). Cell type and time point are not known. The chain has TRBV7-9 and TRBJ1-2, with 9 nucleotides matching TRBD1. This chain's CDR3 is CASSFWDRAYGYTF. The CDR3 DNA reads TGTGCCAGCAGCTTCTGGGACAGGGCATACGGCTACACCTTC.